Listed below are T cell receptor beta chains from one sample, sequenced in a study of graft-versus-host responses after intestinal transplantation. Some clones are missing from TCRdb's copy, which holds only in-frame ones; the method was immunoSEQ multiplex PCR. The table records tens of thousands of clones, approximately 87% of them present only once. Their target antigens are unknown. Sequencing was performed on unstimulated CD4+ T cells sorted from spleen or lymph node cells, taken before transplant. Receptors originate from a human donor who was the organ donor for an intestinal transplant. Both conserved end residues are part of each CDR3.

length	V	J	CDR3
17	TRBV7-3	TRBJ2-1	CASSLTGGLGGNNEQFF
10	TRBV6-1	TRBJ1-1	CASSAGTAFF
13	TRBV6-1	TRBJ1-2	CASITGGSYGYTF
12	TRBV5-4	TRBJ1-6	CASSHINSPLHF
16	TRBV7-8	TRBJ1-3	CASSLILSGAGNTIYF
17	TRBV14	TRBJ1-6	CASSRNRTSSYNSPLHF
15	TRBV15	TRBJ1-1	CATTTPTGTNTEAFF
15	TRBV7-2	TRBJ1-1	CASSLQPQGATEAFF
16	TRBV10-2	TRBJ1-6	CASSALQAWDNSPLHF
13	TRBV6-1	TRBJ1-5	CASRIDRNQPQHF
14	TRBV11-2	TRBJ1-2	CASSLAGFNYGYTF
15	TRBV7-2	TRBJ2-3	CASSLQLAMADTQYF
14	TRBV2	TRBJ2-1	CASSEEASYNEQFF
13	TRBV5-6	TRBJ1-1	CASRSGGRFEAFF
17	TRBV28	TRBJ2-2	CASSLPSGLAGTGELFF
13	TRBV10-3	TRBJ2-5	CAISESDQETQYF
15	TRBV5-6	TRBJ1-2	CASSLFGATNYGYTF
15	TRBV25-1	TRBJ2-3	CASSEWRGGTDTQYF
18	TRBV2	TRBJ2-1	CASRRTGGTLGSYNEQFF
15	TRBV2	TRBJ1-4	CASSEGGGANEKLFF
13	TRBV2	TRBJ1-5	CASSETVYQPQHF
15	TRBV18	TRBJ1-5	CASSQGVASNQPQHF
16	TRBV28	TRBJ1-2	CASRRAGTGGNYGYTF
15	TRBV19	TRBJ1-6	CASSPEGGYNSPLHF
15	TRBV2	TRBJ2-1	CASSENLAGANEQFF
15	TRBV5-4	TRBJ2-3	CASTSMGQGPDTQYF
14	TRBV7-2	TRBJ1-4	CASSLALGGEKLFF
16	TRBV30	TRBJ2-5	CAWSGGTSGVQETQYF
13	TRBV7-6	TRBJ1-1	CASSRTGNTEAFF
16	TRBV19	TRBJ2-5	CASSIGGGEGSETQYF
16	TRBV6-5	TRBJ2-1	CASSYPPGGAYNEQFF
13	TRBV6-5	TRBJ1-5	CASSRQGGQPQHF
17	TRBV2	TRBJ2-1	CASTRTGGTGSYNEQFF
15	TRBV7-8	TRBJ1-1	CASSTRTGTSTEAFF
16	TRBV5-6	TRBJ2-3	CASRPGTGLYTDTQYF
14	TRBV9	TRBJ2-1	CASSPLATNNEQFF
16	TRBV5-5	TRBJ2-1	CASSLGRSGGYNEQFF
11	TRBV20-1	TRBJ2-3	CSAPLGDTQYF
16	TRBV5-1	TRBJ1-2	CASNPLHRALNYGYTF
15	TRBV28	TRBJ2-1	CASSYRMSSYNEQFF
14	TRBV9	TRBJ1-2	CASSVGTALGGYTF
14	TRBV6-6	TRBJ1-4	CASNLGQGLEKLFF
14	TRBV27	TRBJ2-5	CASSLSTGGETQYF
17	TRBV5-4	TRBJ2-5	CASSRQRNPGTEETQYF
16	TRBV28	TRBJ1-2	CASTLGGWDRAYGYTF
15	TRBV13	TRBJ1-1	CASSNNRGVGTEAFF
15	TRBV9	TRBJ1-4	CASSVGGGRNEKLFF
17	TRBV4-1	TRBJ1-1	CASSQDPGQGMNTEAFF
14	TRBV5-1	TRBJ1-1	CASSLVGQGSEAFF
15	TRBV14	TRBJ2-3	CASSQTGLPISAQYF
13	TRBV6-1	TRBJ1-4	CASSEVLEGELFF
16	TRBV11-3	TRBJ2-3	CASSPASGTSTDTQYF
15	TRBV12-1	TRBJ1-5	CASSLRRPGEQPQHF